This TCR beta chain was recovered during a study of blood T cells in healthy people across ages. The length of the CDR3 is 11 residues. Trimming shortened V by 3 bases and J by 1 base, and 0 bases separated the two germline ends. The germline CDR1 and CDR2 sequences are MGHDK and SYGVNS. Next came a second PCR, run for 7 to 11 cycles, which used a sample-barcoded 5' primer along with a J-beta primer mix. TCRdb ran MiXCR on the 5' RACE reads and lists one entry per CDR3 protein. The sample includes 1.5 million to 2 million distinct CDR3 sequences, 40% to 55% seen only once; the top ten take about 2.1%. This clonotype was counted many times. There were at least 5 micrograms of total RNA extracted from every sample.

The chain carries TRBV25-1 and TRBJ1-1; D call uncertain. The sequence derives from a woman aged 40 to 55 in good health. Specimen: blood. The CDR3 is CASSENTEAFF. The CDR3 DNA reads as TGTGCCAGCAGTGAGAACACTGAAGCTTTCTTT.